The present entry profiles one TCR beta chain with its context. Assay: immunoSEQ multiplex PCR; the TCRdb copy retains only in-frame clones and omits some. The data contain over 60,000 clones, just over 90% of them singletons. The data belong to a study of technical replicates of blood from several donors. Germline values: CDR1 MGHDK, CDR2 SYGVNS. V gave up 2 bases and J gave up 7 bases, with 12 bases separating them. This CDR3 is built from 13 residues. This TCR was sampled from a human donor in good health. The sample was T cells isolated from PBMCs. V is TRBV25-1 and J is TRBJ2-7; D might be TRBD2 (5 bases). This CDR3 is CASSEGPGVEQYF. CDR3 sequence (DNA): TGTGCCAGCAGTGAAGGTCCCGGGGTAGAGCAGTACTTC.